This is a list of T cell receptor beta chains from one sample in a study of shared clonotypes between healthy human individuals. The repertoire was sequenced with immunoSEQ multiplex PCR; TCRdb's copy has only in-frame clones and lacks some. The repertoire holds 450,000 to 650,000 clones, just over 75% seen once, with 12% in the top ten. Source material: PBMCs. These receptors all come from a woman between 40 and 55 years old in good health. Some clones in this sample may be carry-over from other donors' samples. Both conserved end residues are part of each CDR3. D genes are given only for firm matches. A clone size is listed for some rows: how often the clone was seen (once, few, many), or a class if it is expanded.

d_call | j_call | v_call | clone_size | cdr3_aa | cdr3_nt
NA | TRBJ1-2 | TRBV28 | NA | CASSTPTDYNYGYTF | TGTGCCAGCAGTACCCCGACAGATTACAACTATGGCTACACCTTC
NA | TRBJ2-5 | TRBV5-1 | NA | CASSLGGREETQYF | TGCGCCAGCAGCTTAGGTGGCAGGGAAGAGACCCAGTACTTC
NA | TRBJ2-1 | TRBV10-3 | NA | CAISVTSRSSYNEQFF | TGTGCCATCAGTGTCACTAGCAGAAGCTCCTACAATGAGCAGTTCTTC
NA | TRBJ1-5 | TRBV6-1 | NA | CASRAQGQPQHF | TGTGCCAGCAGGGCACAAGGTCAGCCCCAGCATTTT
TRBD1 | TRBJ2-1 | TRBV7-2 | few | CASSPGQGLEQFF | TGTGCCAGCAGCCCCGGACAGGGGCTAGAGCAGTTCTTC
NA | TRBJ2-5 | TRBV7-8 | NA | CASSLVIGIRPRGETQYF | TGTGCCAGCAGCTTAGTGATCGGTATCCGCCCCCGAGGGGAGACCCAGTACTTC
TRBD2 | TRBJ2-3 | TRBV4-3 | NA | CASSQTTSGSWADTQYF | TGCGCCAGCAGCCAAACGACTAGCGGGAGTTGGGCAGATACGCAGTATTTT
NA | TRBJ1-2 | TRBV28 | NA | CASSLSTVLYGYTF | TGTGCCAGCAGTTTATCGACAGTACTCTATGGCTACACCTTC
TRBD1 | TRBJ1-5 | TRBV11-2 | once | CASSETGLGDQPQHF | TGTGCCAGCAGCGAGACAGGGTTGGGGGATCAGCCCCAGCATTTT
TRBD1 | TRBJ2-5 | TRBV7-3 | NA | CASSPFPGQGYETQYF | TGTGCCAGCAGCCCCTTTCCGGGACAGGGATATGAGACCCAGTACTTC
TRBD2 | TRBJ2-3 | TRBV7-6 | NA | CASSFTSGRRDTQYF | TGTGCCAGCAGCTTCACTAGCGGGAGGCGGGATACGCAGTATTTT
NA | TRBJ1-5 | TRBV18 | NA | CASHEGNQPQHF | TGTGCCAGCCATGAAGGCAATCAGCCCCAGCATTTT
NA | TRBJ2-7 | TRBV28 | NA | CASSFRTGKATYEQYF | TGTGCCAGCAGTTTTAGAACGGGGAAGGCCACCTACGAGCAGTACTTC
NA | TRBJ2-3 | TRBV7-2 | NA | CASSPDWQDTQYF | TGTGCCAGCAGCCCCGACTGGCAAGATACGCAGTATTTT
TRBD2 | TRBJ2-1 | TRBV11-1 | few | CASSRTGTSGYNEQFF | TGTGCCAGCAGCCGCACCGGGACTAGCGGGTACAATGAGCAGTTCTTC
TRBD1 | TRBJ1-2 | TRBV29-1 | many | CSGQGYWGYTF | TGCAGCGGACAGGGCTACTGGGGCTACACCTTC
NA | TRBJ2-6 | TRBV5-1 | few | CASSLSAVGGGANVLTF | TGCGCCAGCAGCTTGTCTGCCGTGGGGGGAGGGGCCAACGTCCTGACTTTC
NA | TRBJ1-3 | TRBV30 | NA | CAWSALVDTIYF | TGTGCCTGGAGTGCCCTTGTGGACACCATATATTTT
NA | TRBJ2-3 | TRBV11-1 | NA | CASSLLSGRGRGDTQYF | TGTGCCAGCAGCTTACTAAGTGGCAGGGGTAGAGGAGATACGCAGTATTTT
NA | TRBJ2-5 | TRBV27 | NA | CASSSRSRVGSGETQYF | TGTGCCAGCAGTTCTAGGTCCCGGGTTGGGTCGGGAGAGACCCAGTACTTC
NA | TRBJ2-2 | TRBV5-5 | NA | CASSFFSAVVKTGELFF | TGTGCCAGCAGCTTCTTCTCCGCGGTCGTGAAGACCGGGGAGCTGTTTTTT
NA | TRBJ2-2 | TRBV7-2 | NA | CASSLGGGGYGELFF | TGTGCCAGCAGCTTAGGGGGAGGTGGATACGGGGAGCTGTTTTTT
TRBD2 | TRBJ2-7 | TRBV18 | NA | CASTPGLAMNEQYF | TGTGCCAGCACGCCGGGACTAGCGATGAATGAGCAGTACTTC
TRBD2 | TRBJ2-3 | TRBV27 | NA | CASSQGAGGSTDTQYF | TGTGCCAGCAGTCAGGGTGCGGGAGGGAGCACAGATACGCAGTATTTT
NA | TRBJ2-1 | TRBV4-1 | NA | CASSQPGERTYNEQFF | TGCGCCAGCAGCCAGCCAGGGGAACGGACCTACAATGAGCAGTTCTTC
NA | TRBJ2-4 | TRBV2 | NA | CASRGIENIQYF | TGTGCCAGCAGGGGCATAGAAAACATTCAGTACTTC
TRBD1 | TRBJ1-3 | TRBV9 | NA | CASSRGPPQGAENTIYF | TGTGCCAGCAGCAGAGGACCCCCGCAGGGGGCTGAAAACACCATATATTTT
TRBD2 | TRBJ2-1 | TRBV27 | few | CASSVAGLANEQFF | TGTGCCAGCAGTGTAGCGGGACTAGCCAATGAGCAGTTCTTC
TRBD2 | TRBJ2-7 | TRBV30 | NA | CAWSSTRTSGRAANEQYF | TGTGCCTGGAGTTCAACCCGGACTAGCGGGAGGGCGGCAAACGAGCAGTACTTC
NA | TRBJ2-1 | TRBV5-6 | NA | CASSLSLSGHRFF | TGTGCCAGCAGCTTGTCGCTTAGCGGACATCGGTTCTTC
NA | TRBJ1-3 | TRBV28 | NA | CASSFAGKVYGNTIYF | TGTGCCAGCAGTTTTGCGGGGAAGGTTTACGGAAACACCATATATTTT
TRBD2 | TRBJ2-3 | TRBV6-4 | NA | CASSEASGSTDTQYF | TGTGCCAGCAGTGAAGCTAGCGGTAGCACAGATACGCAGTATTTT
TRBD1 | TRBJ2-3 | TRBV10-3 | NA | CAISESQGPDTQYF | TGTGCCATCAGTGAGTCACAGGGGCCAGATACGCAGTATTTT
NA | TRBJ2-3 | TRBV5-4 | NA | CASSSQRLSTDTQYF | TGTGCCAGCAGCTCCCAGCGACTTAGCACAGATACGCAGTATTTT
TRBD2 | TRBJ2-2 | TRBV18 | NA | CASSRVAGAPTGELFF | TGTGCCAGCTCACGGGTAGCGGGAGCCCCCACCGGGGAGCTGTTTTTT
TRBD1 | TRBJ1-5 | TRBV6-6 | NA | CASSYPRDRYNQPQHF | TGTGCCAGCAGTTACCCAAGGGACAGATACAATCAGCCCCAGCATTTT
NA | TRBJ2-1 | TRBV29-1 | few | CSVAQGRGNEQFF | TGCAGCGTTGCTCAGGGGCGGGGCAATGAGCAGTTCTTC
NA | TRBJ1-2 | TRBV13 | few | CASSLGTGNYGYTF | TGTGCCAGCAGCTTAGGGACAGGCAACTATGGCTACACCTTC
TRBD1 | TRBJ1-4 | TRBV28 | NA | CASSSVLTGGLGFGKEKLFF | TGTGCCAGCAGTTCCGTCTTGACAGGGGGCTTAGGATTCGGGAAAGAAAAACTGTTTTTT
NA | TRBJ1-1 | TRBV19 | NA | CASRVARNTEAFF | TGTGCCAGTAGGGTGGCCCGAAACACTGAAGCTTTCTTT
TRBD2 | TRBJ2-1 | TRBV7-8 | NA | CASSLWGLAAYNNEQFF | TGTGCCAGCAGCTTATGGGGACTAGCGGCCTACAACAATGAGCAGTTCTTC
NA | TRBJ1-1 | TRBV6-5 | NA | CASRDYGGTEAFF | TGTGCCAGCAGAGACTATGGGGGGACTGAAGCTTTCTTT
NA | TRBJ1-2 | TRBV20-1 | NA | CSAAEYGYTF | TGCAGTGCTGCGGAGTATGGCTACACCTTC